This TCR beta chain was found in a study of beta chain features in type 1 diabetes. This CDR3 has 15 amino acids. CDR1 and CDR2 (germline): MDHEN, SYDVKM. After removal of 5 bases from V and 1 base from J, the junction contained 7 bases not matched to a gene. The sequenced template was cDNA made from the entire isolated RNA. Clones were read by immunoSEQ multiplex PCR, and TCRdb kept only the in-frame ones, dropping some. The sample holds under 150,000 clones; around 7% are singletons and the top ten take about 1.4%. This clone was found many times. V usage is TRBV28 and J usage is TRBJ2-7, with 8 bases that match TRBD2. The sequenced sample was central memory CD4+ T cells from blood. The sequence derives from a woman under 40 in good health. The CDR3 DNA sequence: TGTGCCAGCAGTCCATCTAGCGGGTCGTCCTACGAGCAGTACTTC. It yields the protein CASSPSSGSSYEQYF.